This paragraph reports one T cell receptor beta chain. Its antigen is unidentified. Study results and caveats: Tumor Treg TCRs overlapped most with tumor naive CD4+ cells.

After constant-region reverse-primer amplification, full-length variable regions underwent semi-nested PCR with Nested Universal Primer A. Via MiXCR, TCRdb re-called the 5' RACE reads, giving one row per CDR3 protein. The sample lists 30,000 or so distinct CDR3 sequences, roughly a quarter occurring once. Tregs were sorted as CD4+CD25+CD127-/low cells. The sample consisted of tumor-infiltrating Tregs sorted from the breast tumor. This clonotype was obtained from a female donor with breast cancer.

The CDR3 DNA is TGTGCCAGCAGCTCGACTAGAGGGGGGGGGCAGTTCTTC. It codes for CASSSTRGGGQFF. The V call is TRBV11-2, the J call TRBJ2-1, with TRBD2 as a possible D gene (7 bases). Germline values: CDR1 SGHAT, CDR2 FQNNGV. V was trimmed by 4 bases and J by 12 bases, leaving 16 bases between them. The CDR3 loop spans 13 amino acids.